This T cell receptor beta chain derives from a study of T cell responses to AZD1222 COVID-19 vaccine. Across the whole study: Recipients boosted at about 4 weeks or about 12 weeks are pooled.

General observations from the study: Across spike, vaccine-associated CD4 TCRs were found, dominant at 160-218 and 743-854.

In the case of this clone: Its antigen is as yet unknown.

Germline V gene sequence: CDR1 LGHNT, CDR2 FRNRAP. The length of the CDR3 is 14 residues. Trimming at V came to 6 bases and at J to 4 bases, leaving 8 bases not matched to a gene. Data came from immunoSEQ multiplex PCR; TCRdb stores just in-frame clones and leaves some out. The sample holds 90,000 to 120,000 clones, approximately 86% seen once. The sequence was collected from an adult in good health. The genes are TRBV12-5 and TRBJ2-7, with 8 bases that match TRBD1. The material sequenced was peripheral blood, taken on day 0 of AZD1222 vaccination. As DNA, the CDR3 is TGTGCTAGTGGGTGGACAGGGCGAGAATACGAGCAGTACTTC. Translation: CASGWTGREYEQYF. Combining the CDR3 with reference TRBV12-5 and TRBJ2-7 gives the whole variable domain DARVTQTPRHKVTEMGQEVTMRCQPILGHNTVFWYRQTMMQGLELLAYFRNRAPLDDSGMPKDRFSAEMPDATLATLKIQPSEPRDSAVYFCASGWTGREYEQYFGPGTRLTVT.